This T cell receptor beta chain was captured by sequencing in a study of OX40 agonist ivuxolimab in advanced cancers. The CDR3 length is 15 residues. V lost 5 bases to trimming and J lost 7 bases; unmatched junction nucleotides: 9. Germline CDR1 is SGHTA and CDR2 is FQGNSA. Data came from immunoSEQ multiplex PCR; TCRdb stores just in-frame clones and leaves some out. The table shows about 89,000 clones, with approximately 90% occurring only once. The sequence derives from an adult with an advanced solid tumor such as melanoma, head and neck, liver or kidney cancer. The chain joins TRBV7-2 to TRBJ1-5, with 9 bases fitting TRBD1. Here the sequenced sample was CD4+ or CD8+ T cells sorted from blood, taken in a trial of the OX40 agonist ivuxolimab. The CDR3 coding sequence is TGTGCCAGCAGCCGGAGGACAGGGGTTGACCAGCCCCAGCATTTT. As protein: CASSRRTGVDQPQHF. Together with reference TRBV7-2 and TRBJ1-5, the CDR3 gives the full variable domain: GAGVSQSPSNKVTEKGKDVELRCDPISGHTALYWYRQSLGQGLEFLIYFQGNSAPDKSGLPSDRFSAERTGGSVSTLTIQRTQQEDSAVYLCASSRRTGVDQPQHFGDGTRLSIL.